Sequencing of this TCR beta chain was carried out in a study of blood T cell repertoires in COVID-19. Whole-study context: COVID-19 samples collected from the United States, Italy and Spain covered acute and convalescent phases. Sources were T cells, B-cell-depleted T cells, or PBMCs; the material itself was cDNA or gDNA.

Per the authors' pipeline: Amplification of reference gene primers provided the estimated nucleated cell counts. Sequencing used immunoSEQ multiplex PCR; TCRdb keeps in-frame clones, though not all of them. That table supplies the V and J calls and clone size; D and trimming were determined from the DNA. Found here are about 91,000 clones, approximately 82% of them singletons; the top ten hold around 7.2%. Trimming cost V 3 bases and J 5 bases, with 8 bases left between them. CDR3 length: 13 amino acids. Specimen: peripheral blood. The TCR was taken from a man over 45 with active or convalescent COVID-19. The chain employs TRBV12-3 or TRBV12-4 and TRBJ1-5; D unclear. The CDR3 reads CASSFRTHQPQHF. The CDR3 DNA reads TGTGCCAGCAGTTTTCGGACTCATCAGCCCCAGCATTTT.